This note documents a single T cell receptor (beta chain) sequence. Its matching antigen is unknown. The record originates from a study of T-cell memory formation after mild COVID-19. Study-wide points: Contracting clones from day 15 to 85 showed balanced CD4/CD8; later expanders favored CD4+. The pre-infection memory compartment contained some responding clones, suggesting cross-reactive memory joined. Proof of SARS-CoV-2 specificity was absent for the second-wave clones that crested on day 37.

The germline gives CDR1 SGHTA, CDR2 FQGNSA. This CDR3 region has 20 residues. Losses at the gene ends were 1 base for V and 3 bases for J; bases not matched to a gene: 9. One entry per CDR3 protein results from TCRdb running MiXCR on the 5' RACE reads. The sample gives about 350,000 distinct CDR3 sequences, roughly an eighth of which show up once; about a fifth is in the top ten. The specimen was PBMCs or a T cell subset sorted from them (not recorded which). The sequence came from a man aged 18 to 30 who had mild COVID-19 (a few samples of this study predate the infection). Cell type and time point are not known. The chain joins TRBV7-2 to TRBJ2-2; TRBD2 agrees at 15 bases. The CDR3 sequence: CASSLEGTSGGTKYTGELFF. CDR3 sequence (DNA): TGTGCCAGCAGCTTAGAGGGGACTAGCGGGGGGACTAAATACACCGGGGAGCTGTTTTTT.